This T cell receptor beta chain was recovered during a study of blood T cells in healthy people across ages. A second PCR of about 6 to 12 cycles used a sample-barcoded 5' primer and a J-beta primer mix. Each CDR3 protein gets one entry after TCRdb re-called the 5' RACE reads with MiXCR. In the table there are nearly 800,000 distinct CDR3 sequences, 20% to 25% of which are singletons. The draw of peripheral blood yielded ten milliliters from each donor. Extraction yielded at least 6 micrograms of total RNA per sample. This clonotype has a handful of counts. Per the germline V gene, CDR1 is MNHNY and CDR2 is SVGAGI (reference sequence). This CDR3 comprises 15 residues. Trimming left V 6 bases short and J 4 bases short, with 18 bases between. These data were also filed under a second study, of T cells of mothers and their children. This second study says: All donors were healthy and Caucasian; they were a few mothers and their six children. There were over 9.5 million TCR beta CDR3 reads from each mother and about 3 million from each child.

This clonotype originated in a boy between 10 and 17 years old in good health. Sequences were obtained from blood. The gene calls are TRBV6-6 and TRBJ1-1, with D perhaps TRBD1 (5 bases). CDR3 in amino acids: CASRRRRDRGTEAFF. The CDR3 coding sequence is TGTGCCAGCAGGCGACGCAGGGACCGGGGCACTGAAGCTTTCTTT.